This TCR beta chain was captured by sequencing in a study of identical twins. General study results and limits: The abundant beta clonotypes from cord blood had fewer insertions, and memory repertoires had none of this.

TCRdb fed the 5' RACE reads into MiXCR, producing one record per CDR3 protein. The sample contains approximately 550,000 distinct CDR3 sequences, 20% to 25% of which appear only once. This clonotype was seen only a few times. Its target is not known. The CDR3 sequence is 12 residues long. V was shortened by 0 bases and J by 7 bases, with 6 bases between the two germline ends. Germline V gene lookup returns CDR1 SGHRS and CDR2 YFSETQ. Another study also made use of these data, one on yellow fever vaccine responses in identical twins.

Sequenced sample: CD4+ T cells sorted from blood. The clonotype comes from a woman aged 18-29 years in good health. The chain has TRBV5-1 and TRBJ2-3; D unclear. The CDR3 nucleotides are TGCGCCAGCAGCTTGGAGCGCAATACGCAGTATTTT. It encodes CASSLERNTQYF.